These 14 T cell receptor beta chains came from one sample sequenced in a study of response to subunit inactivated influenza vaccine. MiXCR, run by TCRdb on the RT-PCR reads, gives a single entry per CDR3 protein. The sample consists of hundreds of thousands of distinct CDR3 sequences, roughly 12% of them appearing once. The sample in question was PBMCs from blood, obtained on the day of vaccination. Receptors originate from a man between 45 and 60 years old who received an inactivated influenza vaccine.

This clonotype was recorded a few times. The chain couples TRBV20-1 to TRBJ1-1, with D maybe TRBD1 (5 bases). Deletions cut 3 bases from V and 2 bases from J, with 10 bases between. CDR1 DFQATT and CDR2 SNEGSKA come from the germline V gene (reference sequence). The CDR3 covers 13 residues. The CDR3 here is CSASRTFNTEAFF. Written as DNA, the CDR3 is TGCAGTGCTAGTCGGACATTTAACACTGAAGCTTTCTTT.

This clonotype occurred many times. The junction departs from germline at one end; a sequencing error may be responsible. The genes are TRBV12-3 or TRBV12-4 and TRBJ2-2; D is possibly TRBD1 (6 bases). The CDR3 runs to 13 residues. The CDR3 DNA is TGCGCCAGCAGGGGTCAGAACACCGGGGAGCTGTTTTTT. Translation gives CASRGQNTGELFF.

J is TRBJ2-1 and V is TRBV20-1, with D perhaps assigned TRBD1 or TRBD2 (5 bases each). The CDR3 has 11 amino acids. The V gene lost 6 bases and the J gene lost 7 bases, with 10 bases spanning the gap. Looked up from germline, CDR1 is DFQATT and CDR2 is SNEGSKA (reference sequence). CDR3 loop: CSAGDGNEQFF. The CDR3 DNA follows: TGCAGTGCCGGGGACGGAAATGAGCAGTTCTTC.

The CDR3 nucleotides read TGTGCCAGCAGTTTAAGGGGCGGGATGGGCACAGATACGCAGTATTTT. It encodes CASSLRGGMGTDTQYF. The chain uses TRBV28 and TRBJ2-3; TRBD2 might be the D (6 bases). Germline V gene sequence: CDR1 MDHEN, CDR2 SYDVKM. The CDR3 covers 16 residues. Trimming shortened V by 2 bases and J by 1 base, and 13 bases separated the two germline ends.

The chain couples TRBV7-2 to TRBJ1-2; 9 positions agree with TRBD1. This CDR3 is built from 13 residues. V trimming: 2 bases; J trimming: 12 bases; junction bases outside the gene matches: 7. CDR1 is SGHTA and CDR2 is FQGNSA in the germline V gene. The CDR3 bases are TGTGCCAGCAGCTTATATGGGACAGGGCATAACACCTTC. Protein sequence: CASSLYGTGHNTF.

This clonotype was recorded at least ten times. The chain joins TRBV4-1 to TRBJ2-7, with D maybe TRBD1 (5 bases). V was cut by 1 base and J by 0 bases, with 7 bases left in between. The CDR3 covers 14 residues. Germline CDR1 is MGHRA and CDR2 is YSYEKL. This chain's CDR3 is CASSQGGGSYEQYF. CDR3 sequence (DNA): TGCGCCAGCAGCCAAGGGGGCGGCTCCTACGAGCAGTACTTC.

This rearrangement joins TRBV29-1 to TRBJ2-7; TRBD1 aligns across 9 bases. The V gene end was trimmed by 3 bases and the J gene end by 6 bases; junction bases not matched to a gene: 9. The CDR3 spans 14 residues. The germline V gene has CDR1 SQVTM and CDR2 ANQGSEA. CDR3 sequence (DNA): TGCAGCGTTGAGAGGCCGGACAGGGGACCCGAGCAGTACTTC. It is translated as CSVERPDRGPEQYF.

DNA of the CDR3: TGTGCCAGCAGTGCAACTAGTGTCAACACCGGGGAGCTGTTTTTT. Amino acids: CASSATSVNTGELFF. The gene calls are TRBV2 and TRBJ2-2, with D perhaps matching TRBD2 (5 bases). Looked up from germline, CDR1 is SNHLY and CDR2 is FYNNEI. V lost 4 bases and J lost 2, with 11 bases in between. CDR3 length: 15 residues.

This chain joins TRBV6-5 and TRBJ2-7; weak D call: TRBD1 (5 bases). From germline, CDR1 is MNHEY and CDR2 SVGAGI. V was clipped by 0 bases and J by 7 bases, with 13 bases between them. The CDR3 extends over 14 amino acids. In DNA form, the CDR3 reads TGTGCCAGCAGTTACTCGCCAGGGTATTATGAGCAGTACTTC. Encoded protein: CASSYSPGYYEQYF.

There are a few counts of this clonotype. This rearrangement joins TRBV20-1 to TRBJ2-7, with TRBD2 as a possible D gene (5 bases). V lost 6 bases and J lost 2, with 17 bases in between. The V gene's germline CDR1 is DFQATT and CDR2 SNEGSKA (reference sequence). The CDR3 contains 14 residues. The CDR3 sequence: CSAPRLPGTYEQYF. The CDR3 nucleotides read TGCAGTGCCCCTAGACTACCTGGAACCTACGAGCAGTACTTC.

The table lists this clonotype with a few counts. This chain joins TRBV28 and TRBJ2-3; no firm D call. Trimming stripped 6 bases from V and 0 bases from J, with 13 bases between. The V gene's germline CDR1 is MDHEN and CDR2 SYDVKM. The CDR3 length is 15 residues. The CDR3 is CASSPLGPSTDTQYF. The CDR3 DNA reads TGTGCCAGCAGCCCTCTGGGCCCTAGCACAGATACGCAGTATTTT.

The chain employs TRBV6-2 or TRBV6-3 and TRBJ2-7; 10 bases are shared with TRBD2. CDR3 length equals 16 residues. CDR1 is MNHEY and CDR2 is SVGEGT in the germline V gene. V lost 8 bases, J lost 5 bases, and 15 bases stayed unmatched. CDR3: CASGAWSGRAGDEQYF. In DNA, the CDR3 is TGTGCCAGCGGTGCATGGAGCGGGAGGGCCGGGGACGAGCAGTACTTC.

Here the CDR3 DNA reads TGTGCCAGCAGTACTGCTGCGACAGGACAGGGTCATGGCTACACCTTC. Translating gives CASSTAATGQGHGYTF. V and J are TRBV6-5 and TRBJ1-2; 8 bases agree with TRBD1. With 5 bases clipped from V and 6 bases from J, the junction kept 14 bases outside the gene matches. This CDR3 comprises 16 residues. In germline, CDR1 is MNHEY, CDR2 SVGAGI.

The chain joins TRBV5-6 to TRBJ2-6; D possibly corresponds to TRBD1 (6 bases). V lost 6 bases, J lost 0 bases, and 19 bases lay in between. This CDR3 spans 18 amino acids. From germline, CDR1 is SGHDT and CDR2 YYEEEE. The CDR3 loop reads CASNRDRDPFSGANVLTF. In DNA, the CDR3 is TGTGCCAGCAACAGGGACCGGGACCCTTTCTCTGGGGCCAACGTCCTGACTTTC.